What follows are 2 T cell receptor beta chains derived from one specimen sequenced in a study of T cells in women clearing cervical HPV infection. Repertoires were generated with immunoSEQ multiplex PCR, while TCRdb's copy carries only in-frame clones and drops some. The sample holds roughly 30,000 clones. Sequenced material: blood buffy coat. The receptors here all came from a woman aged 18 to 75 with a cervical HPV16 infection that either progressed to CIN3+ or cleared (not recorded which).

Worth noting for this clone: The CDR3 goes on 3 residues after the read ends, and that part is filled in from the germline J gene. This chain connects TRBV30 to TRBJ2-1; 7 bases match TRBD1. The CDR3 runs to 17 residues. The V gene end was trimmed by 8 bases and the J gene end by 0 bases; junction bases not matched to a gene: 16. Germline V gene lookup returns CDR1 GTSNPN and CDR2 SVGIG (reference sequence). Here the CDR3 reads CAHQLSGTASSYNEQFF. Partial CDR3 DNA: TGTGCCCATCAATTATCCGGGACAGCGAGCTCCTACAATGAG.

A remark on this clone: The read comes to an end 3 residues before the CDR3 does, leaving the germline J gene to fill in the end. The chain joins TRBV5-1 to TRBJ2-7; 7 bases agree with TRBD1. From germline, CDR1 is SGHRS and CDR2 YFSETQ. Germline trimming cut 4 bases from V and 5 bases from J; bases unmatched to any gene: 15. This CDR3 has 16 amino acids. The CDR3 protein is CASSEDRQGPRHEQYF. The part of the CDR3 DNA that was read is TGCGCCAGCAGCGAGGACCGACAGGGTCCTCGACACGAG.